This TCR beta chain was profiled in a study of OX40 agonist ivuxolimab in advanced cancers. Study at large: Ivuxolimab is an agonistic anti-OX40 (CD134) antibody, and patients were treated with it. Enrollees could have had prior anti-PD-1, anti-PD-L1 or anti-CTLA-4 therapy, which about 40% had received. Findings and limits, study-wide: Some patients who did not respond also had low normalized T-cell clonal expansion.

Comment on this clone: What it binds is unknown.

The CDR3 is 20 residues long. The germline V gene has CDR1 ENHRY and CDR2 SYGVKD. V dropped 0 bases and J dropped 4 bases, with 25 bases sitting between them. Generated by immunoSEQ multiplex PCR, the TCRdb table keeps only in-frame clones and is missing some. The data hold approximately 130,000 clones, with approximately 94% observed a single time. This receptor was obtained from an adult with an advanced solid tumor such as melanoma, head and neck, liver or kidney cancer. V gene TRBV10-3 combines with J gene TRBJ1-5, with a possible D match to TRBD1 (6 bases). The sequencing used CD4+ or CD8+ T cells sorted from blood, collected in a trial of the OX40 agonist ivuxolimab. DNA of the CDR3: TGTGCCATCAGTGAGTCGGTTGGGGCCCCACAGGGAGCTGGTAATCAGCCCCAGCATTTT. Translation: CAISESVGAPQGAGNQPQHF.